This is a list of T cell receptor beta chains from one sample in a study of spatial heterogeneity in lung cancer. In TCRdb, the 5' RACE reads were re-called with MiXCR into one record per CDR3 protein. The sample lists around 50,000 distinct CDR3 sequences, 6.5% to 8% occurring once. Source: PBMCs, taken at surgery. The receptors originated from a female donor with early-stage non-small cell lung cancer. Each CDR3 is given with its conserved first and last residue. The order of the fields is clone size, J gene, V gene, D gene, CDR3 DNA, CDR3 protein. A D gene is named only where the DNA matches it firmly. Where a row states a size, it is once, few, many or the class of an expanded clone; other rows omit it.

>few|TRBJ2-3|TRBV19|.
TGTGCCAGTAGTTATTCTTACACAGATACGCAGTATTTT
CASSYSYTDTQYF
>few|TRBJ2-1|TRBV20-1|.
TGCAGTGCTAGTTTAGCCCTCTACAATGAGCAGTTCTTC
CSASLALYNEQFF
>many|TRBJ1-2|TRBV6-2/TRBV6-3|TRBD1
TGTGCCAGCAGACGACAGGGAAACTCCTATGGCTACACCTTC
CASRRQGNSYGYTF
>.|TRBJ1-1|TRBV7-8|.
TGTGCCAGCAGCTTTACCGCACATCCTGACAGTTATAACACTGAAGCTTTCTTT
CASSFTAHPDSYNTEAFF
>many|TRBJ2-7|TRBV14|.
TGTGCCAGCAGTCACACTAGCTACGAGCAGTACTTC
CASSHTSYEQYF
>.|TRBJ1-4|TRBV5-1|.
TGCGCCAGCAGCTTGCAGGACATAAGTAATGAAAAACTGTTTTTT
CASSLQDISNEKLFF
>.|TRBJ2-1|TRBV18|TRBD1
TGTGCCAGCTCACCCAGACAGGGGGCAACGTACAATGAGCAGTTCTTC
CASSPRQGATYNEQFF
>.|TRBJ2-4|TRBV12-3/TRBV12-4|TRBD1
TGTGCCAGCAGTAACAGGGGCCAAAACATTCAGTACTTC
CASSNRGQNIQYF
>many|TRBJ1-5|TRBV6-2/TRBV6-3|TRBD1
TGTGCCAGCAGTTCCTCGACAGGGAAAGGAACCAATCAGCCCCAGCATTTT
CASSSSTGKGTNQPQHF
>many|TRBJ2-3|TRBV15|TRBD1
TGTGCCACCAGCAGACCTGGACAGGGGATAGGGACAGATACGCAGTATTTT
CATSRPGQGIGTDTQYF
>.|TRBJ1-1|TRBV7-9|TRBD1
TGTGCCAGCAGCCCCCTACGCGGGACAGGGAACTTAAACACTGAAGCTTTCTTT
CASSPLRGTGNLNTEAFF
>.|TRBJ2-7|TRBV6-2/TRBV6-3|.
TGTGCCAGCAGTTACTCTCCTTACAAAACAGGGAAGGAGGAGCAGTACTTC
CASSYSPYKTGKEEQYF
>many|TRBJ1-2|TRBV29-1|.
TGCAGCGTCCCCGGCGGAGGGGATGGCTACACCTTC
CSVPGGGDGYTF
>few|TRBJ2-7|TRBV19|TRBD2
TGTGCCAGTAGTATAACGGGGGGATCCTACGAGCAGTACTTC
CASSITGGSYEQYF
>many|TRBJ2-7|TRBV29-1|TRBD1
TGCAGCGTTGAGGCGGGACAGGGGAACGAGCAGTACTTC
CSVEAGQGNEQYF
>many|TRBJ2-1|TRBV6-2/TRBV6-3|.
TGTGCCAGCCTAAACGCGGGGAGATACAATGAGCAGTTCTTC
CASLNAGRYNEQFF
>many|TRBJ2-2|TRBV10-3|.
TGTGCCATCAAAGGGGTCGAGACCGGGGAGCTGTTTTTT
CAIKGVETGELFF
>few|TRBJ1-6|TRBV4-3|.
TGCGCCAGCAGCCCCGACAGGTCCTTTAATTCACCCCTCCACTTT
CASSPDRSFNSPLHF
>many|TRBJ2-7|TRBV27|.
TGTGCCAGCAGTTTCGACATCGGCTACGAGCAGTACTTC
CASSFDIGYEQYF
>once|TRBJ2-7|TRBV20-1|TRBD2
TGCAGTGCTGGACTAGCGGGGGGGATTTCCTACGAGCAGTACTTC
CSAGLAGGISYEQYF
>.|TRBJ1-5|TRBV4-3|.
TGCGCCAGCAGCCAAGACAGCCGAGGCAATCACCCCCAGCATTTT
CASSQDSRGNHPQHF
>.|TRBJ2-3|TRBV5-1|.
TGCGCCAGCAGCTTGGCCCCGACAGCGTCTGATACGCAGTATTTT
CASSLAPTASDTQYF
>many|TRBJ1-1|TRBV28|.
TGTGCCAGCAGTACCCTGAATCCGAACACTGAAGCTTTCTTT
CASSTLNPNTEAFF
>.|TRBJ1-6|TRBV9|.
TGTGCCAGCAGCAAAGGGGGGCTGAGTTCACCCCTCCACTTT
CASSKGGLSSPLHF
>many|TRBJ2-1|TRBV12-3/TRBV12-4|.
TGTGCCAGCAGTCCCAGAGCGGGCTCCTACAATGAGCAGTTCTTC
CASSPRAGSYNEQFF
>few|TRBJ2-3|TRBV28|.
TGTGCCAGCCGAACCCGGGTCAGGGCAGGTTATAAAGATACGCAGTATTTT
CASRTRVRAGYKDTQYF
>many|TRBJ1-2|TRBV28|.
TGTGCCAGCAGTCAATACGGCTACACCTTC
CASSQYGYTF
>many|TRBJ2-7|TRBV20-1|TRBD2
TGCAGTGCTAGTCCTAGCGGGGGACGATACGAGCAGTACTTC
CSASPSGGRYEQYF
>few|TRBJ1-4|TRBV25-1|TRBD1
TGTGCCAGCAGGACAGGGCCCAATGAAAAACTGTTTTTT
CASRTGPNEKLFF
>many|TRBJ2-5|TRBV20-1|TRBD2
TGCAGTGCGGGGTCGGGAGCGGGGGGCGGAGAGACCCAGTACTTC
CSAGSGAGGGETQYF
>many|TRBJ2-7|TRBV7-6|TRBD2
TGTGCCAGCAGCCCAGGGGGACTAGCGGGGTTTTACGAGCAGTACTTC
CASSPGGLAGFYEQYF
>few|TRBJ1-2|TRBV28|TRBD1
TGTGCCAGCAGAATTAGGGACAGGTATAATGGCTACACCTTC
CASRIRDRYNGYTF
>few|TRBJ2-3|TRBV7-3|.
TGTGCCAGCAGCTTACTGGCGGGAACAGATACGCAGTATTTT
CASSLLAGTDTQYF